Listed below are T cell receptor beta chains from one sample, sequenced in a study of CD8+CD57+ T cells in acquired aplastic anemia. TCRdb re-derived calls from the reads in MiXCR, one entry per CDR3 protein. Of under 200,000 distinct CDR3 sequences listed, just under 45% were seen once; the top ten hold 1.1%. The sequenced sample was sorted CD4+, CD8+, or CD8+CD57+ T cells (not recorded which) from PBMCs. The receptors shown here come from a human donor in good health. Both conserved end residues are part of each CDR3. D genes are given only for firm matches. Clone size is stated in some rows and not others, as once, few, many or a class when expanded.

D	V	size	J	DNA	CDR3
-	TRBV2	-	TRBJ2-3	TGTGCCAGCAGTGAACGTGGGGCGGGACGGGAGTATTTT	CASSERGAGREYF
-	TRBV4-1	few	TRBJ2-1	TGCGCCAGCAGCAACGACCCAGGCGCCTACAATGAGCAGTTCTTC	CASSNDPGAYNEQFF
-	TRBV2	-	TRBJ2-5	TGTGCCAGCACTAGACAGGGAGGGCAAGAGACCCAGTACTTC	CASTRQGGQETQYF
-	TRBV12-3/TRBV12-4	many	TRBJ2-2	TGTGCCAGCAGTTCGTATAAGGGGCGGGGGGAGCTGTTTTTT	CASSSYKGRGELFF
-	TRBV4-3	few	TRBJ2-1	TGCGCCAGCAGCCAAGGGGTCGTCAATGAGCAGTTCTTC	CASSQGVVNEQFF
-	TRBV15	-	TRBJ2-7	TGTGCCACCAGCAGCGGAGAACAGGGTTCCTACGAGCAGTACTTC	CATSSGEQGSYEQYF
TRBD1	TRBV11-2	many	TRBJ2-2	TGTGCCAACAGCTTGGACAGGGGATTTTTGGACACCGGGGAGCTGTTTTTT	CANSLDRGFLDTGELFF
TRBD2	TRBV19	many	TRBJ2-1	TGTGCCAGTAGATTTAGCGGGACGTCCTACAATGAGCAGTTCTTC	CASRFSGTSYNEQFF
-	TRBV15	-	TRBJ1-5	TGTGCCACCAGCAGAAACAGGGCGCAGCCCCAGCATTTT	CATSRNRAQPQHF
TRBD2	TRBV10-3	-	TRBJ2-7	TGTGCCATCATCACACAGCGGGAGGAACCCTACGAGCAGTACTTC	CAIITQREEPYEQYF
-	TRBV6-2/TRBV6-3	-	TRBJ2-2	TGTGCCAGCAGGCTCCGAGGGGGGAACACCGGGGAGCTGTTTTTT	CASRLRGGNTGELFF
-	TRBV5-8	many	TRBJ1-2	TGTGCCAGCAGCTTGGAAAGGCTATCCTATGGCTACACCTTC	CASSLERLSYGYTF
TRBD2	TRBV18	few	TRBJ2-7	TGTGCCAGCTCACCAAATCCTAGCGGGACCTACGAGCAGTACTTC	CASSPNPSGTYEQYF
-	TRBV19	-	TRBJ1-1	TGTGCCAGTAGGAACAGGGTATCCACTGAAGCTTTCTTT	CASRNRVSTEAFF
TRBD1	TRBV7-9	few	TRBJ1-2	TGTGCCAGCAGCTCCGGGACAGGGAGGTTCTACACCTTC	CASSSGTGRFYTF
TRBD1	TRBV7-2	-	TRBJ1-5	TGTGCCAGCAGCGAACAGGGGACGAACAATCAGCCCCAGCATTTT	CASSEQGTNNQPQHF
-	TRBV6-1	few	TRBJ2-3	TGTGCCAGCAGCCCACCGGGCAGAGCCCTCACAGATACGCAGTATTTT	CASSPPGRALTDTQYF
-	TRBV5-4	-	TRBJ2-7	TGTGCCAGCTGCTTGGGACGCCGGGCGGGGGAGCAGTACTTC	CASCLGRRAGEQYF
TRBD1	TRBV4-2	-	TRBJ1-2	TGTGCCAACAGCCCGAACCCCGGGACAGTCGACTATGGCTACACCTTC	CANSPNPGTVDYGYTF
-	TRBV7-9	many	TRBJ1-2	TGTGCCAGCAGCTTAGGAGTGGAATTGGACTATGGCTACACCTTC	CASSLGVELDYGYTF
TRBD2	TRBV20-1	-	TRBJ2-3	TGCAGTGCTAGAGATTCCCCTAAGTATTCTAGCGGGAGGGTGGATATGCAGTATTTT	CSARDSPKYSSGRVDMQYF
TRBD1	TRBV6-1	many	TRBJ2-7	TGTGCCACTACCGGACAGGGTAACTCCGAGCAGTACTTC	CATTGQGNSEQYF
-	TRBV2	-	TRBJ2-7	TGTGCCAGCAGTGAATTAGGGACGGACCGCTACGAGCAGTACTTC	CASSELGTDRYEQYF
-	TRBV10-2	-	TRBJ2-5	TGCGCCAGCAGTGAGAGGGTAGCGGAAGAGACCCAGTACTTC	CASSERVAEETQYF
-	TRBV25-1	-	TRBJ2-2	TGTGCCAGCAGTACTAGGGTCGGGGAGCTGTTTTTT	CASSTRVGELFF
-	TRBV6-6	many	TRBJ2-7	TGTGCCAGCAGTTACGGAGTCCAATCGGGGCAGTACTTC	CASSYGVQSGQYF
-	TRBV6-1	-	TRBJ1-2	TGTGCCGGCAGTGAAGGGCCTTACGGGGTCTCTGGCTACACCTTC	CAGSEGPYGVSGYTF
TRBD1	TRBV3-1	-	TRBJ1-1	TGTGCCAGCAGCAGGACAGGGGGCCGGTTGAACACTGAAGCTTTCTTT	CASSRTGGRLNTEAFF